The rows below give T cell receptor beta chains drawn from one sample of a study of T cell repertoires in cytomegalovirus infection. TCRdb called the reads again in MiXCR, with one record for every CDR3 protein. The table has just over 450,000 distinct CDR3 sequences, 40% to 50% seen once. The antigens of these receptors remain unknown. The sequencing here drew on cultured PBMCs, taken from culture after CMV antigen stimulation. The receptors come from a human donor in good health (CMV status not recorded). Some clones in this sample may be carry-over from other donors' samples. Both conserved end residues are part of each CDR3. D genes are given only for firm matches. Size values are once, few and many counts, or a class for expanded clones, and some rows have none.

>TRBJ1-3|NA|13|NA|TRBV7-8
TGTGCCAGCAGCTTAGACCGGAAAAACACCATATATTTT
CASSLDRKNTIYF
>TRBJ2-7|TRBD2|15|once|TRBV19
TGTGCCAGTAGTCTCCGACTAGCGGGAGTCTCCGAGCAGTACTTC
CASSLRLAGVSEQYF
>TRBJ2-5|TRBD2|16|few|TRBV7-9
TGTGCCAGCAGCGGGGGACTAGCGGGAATTCAAGAGACCCAGTACTTC
CASSGGLAGIQETQYF
>TRBJ1-3|NA|14|many|TRBV7-2
TGTGCCAGCAGCTCCGCCGGTTCGGGAAACACCATATATTTT
CASSSAGSGNTIYF
>TRBJ2-6|TRBD1|17|few|TRBV4-1
TGCGCCAGCAGCTCTTCCGGGACAGTCTCTGGGGCCAACGTCCTGACTTTC
CASSSSGTVSGANVLTF
>TRBJ2-1|NA|15|NA|TRBV28
TGTGCCAGCAGTCGAGGGGAAACATCCTACAATGAGCAGTTCTTC
CASSRGETSYNEQFF
>TRBJ2-7|TRBD2|16|few|TRBV7-2
TGTGCCAGCAGCTTAGCTTGGACTAGCGGGATCTACGAGCAGTACTTC
CASSLAWTSGIYEQYF
>TRBJ1-2|NA|14|once|TRBV6-2/TRBV6-3
TGTGCCAGCAGTTACGACGATTCCTTTTATGGCTACACCTTC
CASSYDDSFYGYTF
>TRBJ2-5|TRBD2|16|NA|TRBV7-8
TGTGCCAGCAGTCGGACTAGCGGAAGATTAGAAGAGACCCAGTACTTC
CASSRTSGRLEETQYF
>TRBJ2-3|NA|14|NA|TRBV12-3/TRBV12-4
TGTGCCAGCAGTTTTCCCAGGGGAGCAGATACGCAGTATTTT
CASSFPRGADTQYF
>TRBJ2-5|NA|14|NA|TRBV10-3
TGTGCCATCAGTGAGTCGATCCGGGGGGAGACCCAGTACTTC
CAISESIRGETQYF
>TRBJ2-5|TRBD1|15|NA|TRBV6-2/TRBV6-3
TGTGCCAGCAGAACCGACCGGGACAGGGTGGAGACCCAGTACTTC
CASRTDRDRVETQYF